This T cell receptor beta chain was recorded in a study of blood T cell repertoires in COVID-19. Everyone who took part was roughly 18 to 89 years old, and they came from 20 to 25 US areas. Clinical histories supplied by participants themselves formed the basis of cohort assignment. TCRdb's copy holds only in-frame clones and misses some; the assay was immunoSEQ multiplex PCR. The sample records about 140,000 clones, 80% to 90% being singletons. The CDR3 totals 17 residues. Germline lookup yields CDR1 GTSNPN and CDR2 SVGIG (reference sequence). V shed 4 bases, J shed 2 bases, and the junction held 12 bases outside the gene matches.

The chain combines TRBV30 with TRBJ2-7; 12 positions agree with TRBD2. The specimen was PBMCs or T cells enriched from blood (not recorded which). This TCR was sampled from a woman aged 45-59 years with acute COVID-19. The CDR3, as DNA: TGTGCCTGGATCCTACCTCCGGGACTAGCGGGCCCCTACGAGCAGTACTTC. It codes for CAWILPPGLAGPYEQYF.